The following is a T cell receptor (beta chain) sequence with its context. Its antigen remains unidentified. These data belong to a study of response to subunit inactivated influenza vaccine. Overall study findings and caveats: The authors offered the suggestion that each seasonal influenza vaccination recruits few new T cells.

Trimming stripped 6 bases from V and 2 bases from J, with 13 bases between. The CDR3 is made up of 14 amino acids. The germline gives CDR1 LNHDA, CDR2 SQIVND (reference sequence). TCRdb re-called the RT-PCR reads with MiXCR, one entry per CDR3 protein. The sample includes 500,000 to 600,000 distinct CDR3 sequences, approximately 15% of them seen just once. The sample consisted of CD4+ T cells sorted from PBMCs, taken less than 30 months after vaccination. This sequence joins TRBV19 and TRBJ1-2; D gene ambiguous. The source is a man aged 50-75 years who received an inactivated influenza vaccine. CDR3 in amino acids: CASSRQQPNYGYTF. CDR3 bases: TGTGCCAGTAGCCGCCAGCAACCGAACTATGGCTACACCTTC.